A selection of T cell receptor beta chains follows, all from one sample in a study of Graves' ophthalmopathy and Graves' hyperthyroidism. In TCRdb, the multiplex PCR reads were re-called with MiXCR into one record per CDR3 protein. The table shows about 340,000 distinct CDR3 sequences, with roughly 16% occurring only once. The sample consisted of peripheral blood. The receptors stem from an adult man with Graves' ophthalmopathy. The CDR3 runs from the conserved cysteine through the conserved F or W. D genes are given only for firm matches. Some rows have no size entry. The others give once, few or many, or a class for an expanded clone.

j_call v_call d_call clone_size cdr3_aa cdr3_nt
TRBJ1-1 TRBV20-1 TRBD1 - CSAPWTGTGEAFF TGCAGTGCTCCTTGGACAGGGACGGGTGAAGCTTTCTTT
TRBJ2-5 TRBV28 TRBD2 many CTSSLSSSGGLLGETQYF TGTACCAGCAGTTTATCGTCTAGCGGGGGCTTACTGGGAGAGACCCAGTACTTC
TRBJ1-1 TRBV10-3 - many CAIRGEMNTEAFF TGTGCCATCAGGGGGGAAATGAACACTGAAGCTTTCTTT
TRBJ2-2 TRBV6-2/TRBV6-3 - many CASSYRPLRSGTGELFF TGTGCCAGCAGTTACCGGCCCTTGCGGAGCGGCACCGGGGAGCTGTTTTTT
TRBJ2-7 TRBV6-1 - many CASSESGRSYEQYF TGTGCCAGCAGTGAATCGGGCAGGTCCTACGAGCAGTACTTC
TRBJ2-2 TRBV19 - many CASRRLGITNTGELFF TGTGCCAGTAGACGACTAGGGATCACGAACACCGGGGAGCTGTTTTTT
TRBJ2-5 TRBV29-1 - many CSVGIPQETQYF TGCAGCGTTGGGATCCCCCAAGAGACCCAGTACTTC
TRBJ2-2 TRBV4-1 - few CASSPEGGSTGDPGELFF TGCGCCAGCAGCCCGGAAGGAGGATCTACGGGAGATCCCGGGGAGCTGTTTTTT
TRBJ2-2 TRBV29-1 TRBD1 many CSVAVGGVTGELFF TGCAGCGTTGCGGTAGGGGGCGTTACCGGGGAGCTGTTTTTT
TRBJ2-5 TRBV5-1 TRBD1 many CASSSGQGQETQYF TGTGCCAGCAGTTCAGGACAGGGGCAAGAGACCCAGTACTTC
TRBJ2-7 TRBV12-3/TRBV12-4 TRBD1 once CASSRTGYDEQYF TGTGCCAGCAGCCGGACAGGGTACGACGAGCAGTACTTC
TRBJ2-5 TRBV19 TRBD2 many CASSPDPAGLRQETQYF TGTGCCAGTAGCCCAGACCCAGCGGGGTTAAGGCAAGAGACCCAGTACTTC
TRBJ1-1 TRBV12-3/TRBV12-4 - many CASSLDGNTEAFF TGTGCCAGCAGTTTAGATGGGAACACTGAAGCTTTCTTT
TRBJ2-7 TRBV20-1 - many CSALDPSHEQYF TGCAGTGCATTGGACCCGTCCCACGAGCAGTACTTC
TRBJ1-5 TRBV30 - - CAWSTQGINQPQHF TGTGCCTGGAGTACCCAGGGAATAAATCAGCCCCAGCATTTT
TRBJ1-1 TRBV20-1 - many CSARGSGEAFF TGCAGTGCTAGAGGTTCAGGTGAAGCTTTCTTT
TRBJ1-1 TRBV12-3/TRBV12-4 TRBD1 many CASSLGDRVTEAFF TGTGCCAGCAGTTTAGGAGACAGGGTCACTGAAGCTTTCTTT
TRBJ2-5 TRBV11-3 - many CASSLLLGETQYF TGTGCCAGCAGCCTATTGTTGGGTGAGACCCAGTACTTC
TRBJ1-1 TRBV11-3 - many CASSLLGREPSGGTEAFF TGTGCCAGCAGCTTACTGGGGCGGGAACCAAGCGGGGGCACTGAAGCTTTCTTT
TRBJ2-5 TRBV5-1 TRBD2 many CASSLLAYESVEETQYF TGCGCCAGCAGCTTACTAGCGTACGAAAGTGTTGAAGAGACCCAGTACTTC
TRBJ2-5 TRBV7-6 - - CASSLEYFDRQETQYF TGTGCCAGCAGCTTAGAGTATTTTGACAGACAAGAGACCCAGTACTTC
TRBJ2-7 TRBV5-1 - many CASSIEVAYEQYF TGCGCCAGCAGCATAGAAGTGGCCTACGAGCAGTACTTC
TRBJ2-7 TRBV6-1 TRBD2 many CASSEPRERDEQYF TGTGCCAGCAGTGAACCGCGGGAGCGCGACGAGCAGTACTTC
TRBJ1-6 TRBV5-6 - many CATAPGGVSPLHF TGTGCCACCGCACCGGGGGGCGTTTCACCCCTCCACTTT
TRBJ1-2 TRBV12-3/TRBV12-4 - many CASSFSLRVYGYTF TGTGCCAGCAGTTTTTCCCTTCGGGTCTATGGCTACACCTTC
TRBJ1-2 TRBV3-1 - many CASSQDLGSLYTF TGTGCCAGCAGCCAAGATCTGGGCAGCCTTTACACCTTC
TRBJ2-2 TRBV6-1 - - CASSGLTYTGELYF TGTGCCAGCAGCGGACTGACCTACACCGGGGAGCTGTATTTT
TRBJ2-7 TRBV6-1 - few CASSETEGGRYEQYF TGTGCCAGCAGTGAAACGGAAGGGGGACGGTACGAGCAGTACTTC
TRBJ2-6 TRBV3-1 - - CASSRTRSGANVLTF TGTGCCAGCAGCCGCACTCGCTCTGGGGCCAACGTCCTGACTTTC
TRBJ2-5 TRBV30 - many CAWKGASGLLTQYF TGTGCCTGGAAGGGGGCTAGCGGTTTGCTGACCCAGTACTTC
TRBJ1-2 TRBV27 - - CASSLTGQGVDYGYTF TGTGCCAGCAGTTTAACGGGACAAGGCGTGGACTATGGCTACACCTTC
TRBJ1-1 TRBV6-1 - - CASMWKAEAFF TGTGCCAGCATGTGGAAGGCTGAAGCTTTCTTT
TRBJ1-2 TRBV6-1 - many CASSETQDYGYTF TGTGCCAGCAGTGAGACACAAGACTATGGCTACACCTTC
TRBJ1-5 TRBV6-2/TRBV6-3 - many CASSYSPDRVKVGQPQHF TGTGCCAGCAGTTACTCGCCCGATCGGGTTAAAGTCGGTCAGCCCCAGCATTTT
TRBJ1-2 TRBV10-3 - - CAISESSNYGYTF TGTGCCATCAGTGAGTCATCGAACTATGGCTACACCTTC
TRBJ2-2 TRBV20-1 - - CSASFFTRGTGELFF TGCAGTGCTAGTTTCTTCACACGAGGCACCGGGGAGCTGTTTTTT
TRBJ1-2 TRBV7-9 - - CASSSEGGRGYIF TGTGCCAGCAGCTCAGAGGGGGGTCGCGGCTACATCTTC
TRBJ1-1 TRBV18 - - CASSPREENTEAFF TGTGCCAGCTCACCACGGGAGGAGAACACTGAAGCTTTCTTT
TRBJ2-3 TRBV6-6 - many CASTTTEASTDTQYF TGTGCCAGCACCACCACAGAGGCTAGCACAGATACGCAGTATTTT
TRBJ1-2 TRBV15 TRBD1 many CATSALPPRTGSGYTF TGTGCCACCAGCGCGCTCCCCCCCCGGACAGGGTCAGGCTACACCTTC
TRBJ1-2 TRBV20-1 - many CSAKTGGAAGYTF TGCAGTGCCAAGACGGGGGGGGCTGCTGGCTACACCTTC
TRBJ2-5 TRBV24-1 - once CATSQPLGRQETQYF TGTGCCACCAGTCAGCCCTTGGGACGTCAAGAGACCCAGTACTTC
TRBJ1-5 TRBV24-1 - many CATSDTGWGQPQHF TGTGCCACCAGTGACACAGGGTGGGGTCAGCCCCAGCATTTT
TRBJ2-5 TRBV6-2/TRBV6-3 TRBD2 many CASSGEAGKGETQYF TGTGCCAGCAGTGGGGAAGCGGGAAAAGGAGAGACCCAGTACTTC
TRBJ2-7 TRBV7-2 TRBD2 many CASSLHSLAGPSYEQYF TGTGCCAGCAGCCTGCATAGCCTAGCGGGTCCATCCTACGAGCAGTACTTC